These 14 T cell receptor beta chains originate from one sample sequenced in a study of Ad26.COV2.S vaccination and SARS-CoV-2 variants. Measured with immunoSEQ multiplex PCR; TCRdb has only the in-frame clones, and not every one. The sample comprises about 400,000 clones, 83% of which are singletons, and about 8% rests with the top ten. Treatment noted: approximately 18 received Ad26.COV2.S at low or high dose, single or two shots; about 5 received placebo; per-sample allocation not given. Sampling occurred on day 63 after the first vaccine or placebo injection. Material: peripheral blood, obtained in a trial of Ad26.COV2.S vaccine versus placebo. The receptor source for this set is a person aged 18-60 years who received the Ad26.COV2.S COVID-19 vaccine or a placebo.

In this sample, this clone turned up a few times. The chain combines TRBV5-1 with TRBJ2-3, with D perhaps matching TRBD2 (5 bases). V was trimmed by 3 bases and J by 3 bases, leaving 20 bases between them. CDR3 size: 17 residues. The germline V gene encodes CDR1 SGHRS and CDR2 YFSETQ. The CDR3 DNA follows: TGCGCCAGCAGCTCCGGGGTGACCGATCGAGGGACAGATACGCAGTATTTT. Its protein is CASSSGVTDRGTDTQYF. The full variable domain, rest sourced from reference TRBV5-1 and TRBJ2-3, is KAGVTQTPRYLIKTRGQQVTLSCSPISGHRSVSWYQQTPGQGLQFLFEYFSETQRNKGNFPGRFSGRQFSNSRSEMNVSTLELGDSALYLCASSSGVTDRGTDTQYFGPGTRLTVL.

The chain combines TRBV18 with TRBJ2-7; 7 bases are a match to TRBD1. CDR3 length equals 15 residues. In germline, CDR1 is KGHSH, CDR2 LQKENI. The J segment lost 2 bases and the V segment lost 3 bases, leaving 7 bases of the junction unmatched. CDR3 bases: TGTGCCAGCTCACCGCCGACAGGGCTAACCTACGAGCAGTACTTC. Its translation is CASSPPTGLTYEQYF.

V gene TRBV19 combines with J gene TRBJ1-6; D is uncertain. CDR1 and CDR2 from the germline V gene are LNHDA and SQIVND (reference sequence). Trimming removed 6 bases from V and 9 bases from J, with 9 bases in between. The CDR3 sequence is 12 residues long. This CDR3 is CASSREGSPLHF. The DNA for the CDR3 is TGTGCCAGTAGCCGCGAGGGTTCACCCCTCCACTTT.

The rearrangement links TRBV7-8 to TRBJ1-1; D unresolved. CDR3 size: 14 residues. The ends were cut back, 8 bases at V and 6 bases at J, with 19 bases in the middle. CDR1 and CDR2 (germline): SGHVS, FQNEAQ. CDR3 sequence (DNA): TGTGCCAGCTTTTTAACCTCCGGGAAGGCTGAAGCTTTCTTT. This codes for CASFLTSGKAEAFF.

The chain recombines TRBV6-5 with TRBJ2-7; no firm D call. The germline V gene has CDR1 MNHEY and CDR2 SVGAGI. The V end was cut by 7 bases, the J end by 3 bases, with 13 bases between. The CDR3 has 13 amino acids. For the CDR3, the DNA is TGTGCCAGCACCAGCGACGCCAACTACGAGCAGTACTTC. Its protein is CASTSDANYEQYF.

The table lists this clone with a few counts. The rearrangement links TRBV9 to TRBJ1-6, with TRBD1 as a possible D gene (5 bases). V was shortened by 3 bases and J by 10 bases, with 14 bases between the two germline ends. Germline assignment: CDR1 SGDLS and CDR2 YYNGEE. There are 14 residues in the CDR3. CDR3 in amino acids: CASSDGTGLSPLHF. The CDR3 nucleotides are TGTGCCAGCAGCGATGGGACCGGGTTATCACCCCTCCACTTT. Together with reference TRBV9 and TRBJ1-6, the CDR3 gives the full variable domain: DSGVTQTPKHLITATGQRVTLRCSPRSGDLSVYWYQQSLDQGLQFLIQYYNGEERAKGNILERFSAQQFPDLHSELNLSSLELGDSALYFCASSDGTGLSPLHFGNGTRLTVT.

This clone was counted once. V is TRBV28 and J is TRBJ1-5; a possible D gene is TRBD1 (5 bases). Germline V lookup: CDR1 MDHEN, CDR2 SYDVKM. Trimming cost V 3 bases and J 0 bases, with 9 bases left between them. CDR3 length equals 15 residues. Written as DNA, the CDR3 is TGTGCCAGCAGTTTTCGACAGTTTAGCAATCAGCCCCAGCATTTT. This gives the protein CASSFRQFSNQPQHF.

CDR3 loop: CASSSGGAGAYEQYF. In nucleotides, the CDR3 is TGTGCCAGCAGCTCAGGGGGCGCGGGTGCCTACGAGCAGTACTTC. This rearrangement joins TRBV6-5 to TRBJ2-7; 8 bases line up with TRBD1. CDR1 and CDR2 from the germline V gene are MNHEY and SVGAGI. The CDR3 is 15 residues long. The V and J ends lost 6 bases and 2 bases, in that order; junction bases with no gene match: 9.

V gene TRBV19 combines with J gene TRBJ1-1; the D gene is possibly TRBD1 (5 bases). CDR3 length: 14 amino acids. Per the germline V gene, CDR1 is LNHDA and CDR2 is SQIVND (reference sequence). V lost 8 bases and J lost 2, with 15 bases in between. As DNA, the CDR3 is TGTGCCAGTCGGTCAGGGTTGGCAAACACTGAAGCTTTCTTT. Residues: CASRSGLANTEAFF.

This clone was observed a handful of times. This chain uses TRBV6-1 with TRBJ1-2; D is perhaps TRBD1 (6 bases). V lost 0 bases and J 6 bases, leaving 20 bases between the germline ends. Per the germline V gene, CDR1 is MNHNS and CDR2 is SASEGT. This CDR3 has 17 residues. As DNA, the CDR3 is TGTGCCAGCAGTGAAGCTCTCTTCCAGGGGAGAGTGAATGGCTACACCTTC. The encoded protein is CASSEALFQGRVNGYTF.

The CDR3 loop is CASRPTGTGTEKLFF. CDR3 bases: TGTGCCAGCAGGCCCACCGGGACAGGGACCGAAAAACTGTTTTTT. V and J are TRBV6-5 and TRBJ1-4, with TRBD1 matching over 9 bases. With 6 bases clipped from V and 8 bases from J, the junction kept 10 bases outside the gene matches. Germline lookup yields CDR1 MNHEY and CDR2 SVGAGI. The length of the CDR3 is 15 residues.

J is TRBJ1-1 and V is TRBV30; a weak D match, TRBD1 (5 bases). V was pared by 5 bases and J by 5 bases, with 15 bases between. Germline CDR1 GTSNPN, CDR2 SVGIG (reference sequence). The CDR3 is 13 amino acids. The CDR3, as DNA: TGTGCCTGGTCCCGGGGCGACCAGACTGAAGCTTTCTTT. Protein product: CAWSRGDQTEAFF.

This sequence joins TRBV6-1 and TRBJ2-7; 9 positions match TRBD1. This CDR3 region has 13 residues. Germline V gives CDR1 MNHNS, CDR2 SASEGT. J lost 5 bases, V lost 2 bases, and 1 base had no gene match. The CDR3 is CASSERTGDEQYF. In DNA form, the CDR3 reads TGTGCCAGCAGTGAAAGGACAGGGGACGAGCAGTACTTC.

This clone was seen more than once but under ten times. J is TRBJ1-6 and V is TRBV4-1, with D unclear. V gave up 1 base and J gave up 14 bases, with 12 bases separating them. This CDR3 has 13 amino acids. The germline V gene has CDR1 MGHRA and CDR2 YSYEKL. CDR3 loop: CASSQGRAWALHF. The CDR3 region has the DNA TGCGCCAGCAGCCAAGGTAGGGCGTGGGCCCTCCACTTT.